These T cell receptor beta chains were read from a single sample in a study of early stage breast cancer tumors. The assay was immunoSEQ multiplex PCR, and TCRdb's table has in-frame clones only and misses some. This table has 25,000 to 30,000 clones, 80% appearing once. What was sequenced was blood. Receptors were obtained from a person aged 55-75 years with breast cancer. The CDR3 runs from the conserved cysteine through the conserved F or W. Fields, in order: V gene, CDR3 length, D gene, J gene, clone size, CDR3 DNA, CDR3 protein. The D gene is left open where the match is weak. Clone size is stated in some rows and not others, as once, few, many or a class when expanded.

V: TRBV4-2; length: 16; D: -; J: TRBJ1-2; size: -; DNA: TGTGCCAGCAGCCAAGATAAGATCGGCAGCGGCAATGGCTACACCTTC; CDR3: CASSQDKIGSGNGYTF
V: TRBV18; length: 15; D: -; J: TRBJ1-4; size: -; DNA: TGTGCCAGCTCACTTACCAGAGGGAGGGATGAAAAACTGTTTTTT; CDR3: CASSLTRGRDEKLFF
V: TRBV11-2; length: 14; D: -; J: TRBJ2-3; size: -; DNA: TGTGCCAGTACCAATGCAGGATGGGCAGATACGCAGTATTTT; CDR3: CASTNAGWADTQYF
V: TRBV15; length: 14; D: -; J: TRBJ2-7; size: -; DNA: TGTGCCACCAGCGGCCCCCAAGGGGCCGACGAGCAGTACTTC; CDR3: CATSGPQGADEQYF
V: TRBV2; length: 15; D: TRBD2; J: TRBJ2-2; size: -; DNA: TGTGCCAGCAGTGAATCGGGAGGGAGCACCGGGGAGCTGTTTTTT; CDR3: CASSESGGSTGELFF
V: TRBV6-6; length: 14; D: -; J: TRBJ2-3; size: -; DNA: TGTGCCAGCAAGGGGTTCGGCGACACAGATACGCAGTATTTT; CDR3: CASKGFGDTDTQYF
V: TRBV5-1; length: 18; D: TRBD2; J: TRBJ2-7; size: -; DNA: TGCGCCAGCGGGGGGGGTCCACTAGCGGGAGTGGACTCCTACGAGCAGTACTTC; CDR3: CASGGGPLAGVDSYEQYF
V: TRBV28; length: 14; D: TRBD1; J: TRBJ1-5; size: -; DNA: TGTGCCAGCAGCCAACAGGGGAGCAATCAGCCCCAGCATTTT; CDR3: CASSQQGSNQPQHF
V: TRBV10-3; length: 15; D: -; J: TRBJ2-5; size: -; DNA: TGTGCCATCAGTGAGGCTAGACGAGGGTGGGAGACCCAGTACTTC; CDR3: CAISEARRGWETQYF
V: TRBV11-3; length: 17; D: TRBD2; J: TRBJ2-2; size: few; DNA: TGTGCCAGCAGCTTATCCGGCGGGAGGAGGGACACCGGGGAGCTGTTTTTT; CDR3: CASSLSGGRRDTGELFF
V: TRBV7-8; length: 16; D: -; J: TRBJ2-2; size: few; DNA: TGTGCCAGCAGCCGGGCAAACAGGGAGTTATCCGGGGAGCTGTTTTTT; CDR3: CASSRANRELSGELFF
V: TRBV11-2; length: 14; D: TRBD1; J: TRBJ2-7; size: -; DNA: TGTGCCAGCAGCTTAGCTCAGGGGGCCTACGAGCAGTACTTC; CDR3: CASSLAQGAYEQYF
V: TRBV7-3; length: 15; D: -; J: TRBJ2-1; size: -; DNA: TGTGCCAGCAGCCCCGGGGGATCGAAGTACAATGAGCAGTTCTTC; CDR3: CASSPGGSKYNEQFF
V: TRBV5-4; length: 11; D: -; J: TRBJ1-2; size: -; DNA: TGTGCCAGTACGGGACTCTATGGCTACACCTTC; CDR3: CASTGLYGYTF
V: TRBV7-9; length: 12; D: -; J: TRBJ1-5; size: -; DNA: TGTGCCAGCAGCCCTAGGTCGGGTCCCCAGCATTTT; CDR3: CASSPRSGPQHF
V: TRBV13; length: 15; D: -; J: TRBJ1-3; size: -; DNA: TGTGCCAGCAGCTTAGGCGGGGGAACTGGAAACACCATATATTTT; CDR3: CASSLGGGTGNTIYF
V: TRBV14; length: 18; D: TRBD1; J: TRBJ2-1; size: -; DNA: TGTGCCAGCAGCCAAGAATTGAGGGGGACAGGGGCCTACAATGAGCAGTTCTTC; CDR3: CASSQELRGTGAYNEQFF
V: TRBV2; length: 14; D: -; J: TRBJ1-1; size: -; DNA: TGTGCCAGCATACGGGAAGGCGGGAACACTGAAGCTTTCTTT; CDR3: CASIREGGNTEAFF
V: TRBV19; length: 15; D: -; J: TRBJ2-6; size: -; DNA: TGTGCCAGTAGTATAGCTACAGCTGGGGCCAACGTCCTGACTTTC; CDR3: CASSIATAGANVLTF
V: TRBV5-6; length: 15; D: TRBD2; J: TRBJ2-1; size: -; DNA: TGTGCCAGCAGCTTGGGTCTAGCGGGGAACAATGAGCAGTTCTTC; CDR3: CASSLGLAGNNEQFF
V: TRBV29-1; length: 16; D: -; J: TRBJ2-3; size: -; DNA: TGCAGCGTCCGGGACACCACTCGAAGCTTGGGAGATACGCAGTATTTT; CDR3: CSVRDTTRSLGDTQYF
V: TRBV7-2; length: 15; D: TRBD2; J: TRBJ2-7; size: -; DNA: TGTGCCAGCTCCTTAGCGGGAGCGCTTCCCTACGAGCAGTACTTC; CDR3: CASSLAGALPYEQYF
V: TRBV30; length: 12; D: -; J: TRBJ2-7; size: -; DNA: TGTGCCTGTTGCGGGAACTCCTACGAGCAGTACTTC; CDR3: CACCGNSYEQYF
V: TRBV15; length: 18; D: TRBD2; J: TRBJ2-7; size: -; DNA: TGTGCCACCAGCAGAGTAGTAGCTCCTCGGCGGGAGAATCTCGTGCAGTACTTC; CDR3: CATSRVVAPRRENLVQYF
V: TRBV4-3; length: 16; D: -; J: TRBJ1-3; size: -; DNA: TGCGCCAGCAGCCAAGATGTTCCGGGTTCTGGAAACACCATATATTTT; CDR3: CASSQDVPGSGNTIYF
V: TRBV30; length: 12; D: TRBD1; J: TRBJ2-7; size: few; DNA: TGTGCCGGGACAGGGGGAGACTACGAGCAGTACTTC; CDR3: CAGTGGDYEQYF
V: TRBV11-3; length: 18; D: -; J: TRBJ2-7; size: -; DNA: TGTGCCAGCAGCTTAGATCGGGTAGCTTCAACATTTTCCTACGAGCAGTACTTC; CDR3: CASSLDRVASTFSYEQYF
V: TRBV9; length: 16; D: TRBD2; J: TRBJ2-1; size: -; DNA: TGTGCCAGCAGCTCCATGGGGAGCGGGAGGGCCCATGAGCAGTTCTTC; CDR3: CASSSMGSGRAHEQFF
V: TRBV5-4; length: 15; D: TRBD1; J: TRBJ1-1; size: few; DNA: TGTGCCAGCAGCGCGCCGGGACAGGGTGTGCCTGAAGCTTTCTTT; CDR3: CASSAPGQGVPEAFF